This T cell receptor beta chain was obtained from a study of blood T cell repertoires in COVID-19. About the research overall: From the United States, Italy and Spain came samples of acute and convalescent COVID-19. T cells, B-cell-depleted T cells, or PBMCs provided the cDNA or gDNA that served as material.

Between the trimmed V and J ends, which lost 0 bases and 4 bases, there was a span of 16 bases. This CDR3 has 16 residues. The germline gives CDR1 MNHEY, CDR2 SVGAGI. Original methodology: Reference gene primer amplification yielded estimated nucleated cell counts. Repertoires were generated with immunoSEQ multiplex PCR, while TCRdb's copy carries only in-frame clones and drops some. For V, J and clone size, that table is used; D and trimming come from the DNA. The table lists approximately 35,000 clones, 80% to 90% of them singletons. The chain is built from TRBV6-5 and TRBJ2-7; weak D call: TRBD2 (7 bases). The receptor was isolated from a human donor in a cohort sampled during active COVID-19. Sequenced material: peripheral blood. The CDR3 loop reads CASSYSGGGGIYEQYF. In DNA, the CDR3 is TGTGCCAGCAGTTACTCAGGAGGGGGGGGAATATACGAGCAGTACTTC.